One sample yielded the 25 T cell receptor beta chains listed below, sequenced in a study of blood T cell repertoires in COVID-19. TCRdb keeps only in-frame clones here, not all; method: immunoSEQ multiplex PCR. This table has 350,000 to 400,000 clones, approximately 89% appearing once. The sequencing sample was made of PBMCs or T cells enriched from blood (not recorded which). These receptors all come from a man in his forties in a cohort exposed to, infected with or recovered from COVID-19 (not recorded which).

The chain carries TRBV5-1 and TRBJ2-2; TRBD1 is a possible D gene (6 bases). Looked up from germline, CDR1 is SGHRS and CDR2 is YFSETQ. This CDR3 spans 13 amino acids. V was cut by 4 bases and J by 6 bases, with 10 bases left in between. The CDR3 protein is CASSTTGPGELFF. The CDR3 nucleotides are TGCGCCAGCAGCACCACAGGGCCCGGGGAGCTGTTTTTT.

CDR3 in amino acids: CASSQESITGELFF. The CDR3 DNA sequence: TGTGCCAGCAGCCAAGAGTCCATCACCGGGGAGCTGTTTTTT. V gene TRBV3-1 (or the pseudogene TRBV3-2) combines with J gene TRBJ2-2; D is undetermined. Germline values: CDR1 LGHDT, CDR2 YNNKEL (reference sequence). The CDR3 spans 14 residues. Trimming cost V 0 bases and J 4 bases, with 6 bases left between them.

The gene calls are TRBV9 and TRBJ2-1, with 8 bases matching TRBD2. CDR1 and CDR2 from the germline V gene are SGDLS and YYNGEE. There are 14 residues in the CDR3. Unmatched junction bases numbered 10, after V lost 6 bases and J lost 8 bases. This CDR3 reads CASTRQAGDDEQFF. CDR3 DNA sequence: TGTGCCAGCACCAGGCAAGCGGGAGATGATGAGCAGTTCTTC.

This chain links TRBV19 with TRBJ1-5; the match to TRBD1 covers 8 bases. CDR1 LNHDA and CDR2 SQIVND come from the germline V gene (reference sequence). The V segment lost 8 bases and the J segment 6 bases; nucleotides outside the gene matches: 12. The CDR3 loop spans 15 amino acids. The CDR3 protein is CASRTQGAEGQPQHF. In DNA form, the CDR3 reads TGTGCCAGTCGAACTCAGGGGGCCGAGGGTCAGCCCCAGCATTTT.

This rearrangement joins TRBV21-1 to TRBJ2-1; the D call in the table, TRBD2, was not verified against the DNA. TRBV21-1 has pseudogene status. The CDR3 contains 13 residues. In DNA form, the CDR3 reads TGTGCCAGCAGCAGGCTAGCGGGAGGACGGCAGTTCTTC. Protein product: CASSRLAGGRQFF.

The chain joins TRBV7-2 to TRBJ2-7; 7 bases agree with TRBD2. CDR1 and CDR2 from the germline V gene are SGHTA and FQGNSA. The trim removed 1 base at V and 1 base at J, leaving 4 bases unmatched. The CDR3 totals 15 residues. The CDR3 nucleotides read TGTGCCAGCAGCTTAGTGGGAGCGGGATCCTACGAGCAGTACTTC. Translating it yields CASSLVGAGSYEQYF.

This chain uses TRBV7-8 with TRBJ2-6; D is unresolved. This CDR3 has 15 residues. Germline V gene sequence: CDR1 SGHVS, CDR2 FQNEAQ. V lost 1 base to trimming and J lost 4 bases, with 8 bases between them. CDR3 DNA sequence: TGTGCCAGCAGCTTAGACGGTTCCGGGGCCAACGTCCTGACTTTC. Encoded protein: CASSLDGSGANVLTF.

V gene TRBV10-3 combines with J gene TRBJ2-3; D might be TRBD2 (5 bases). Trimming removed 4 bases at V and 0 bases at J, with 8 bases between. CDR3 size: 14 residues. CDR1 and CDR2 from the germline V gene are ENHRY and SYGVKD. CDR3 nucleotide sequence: TGTGCCATCAGTGGGGAGAAGAGCACAGATACGCAGTATTTT. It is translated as CAISGEKSTDTQYF.

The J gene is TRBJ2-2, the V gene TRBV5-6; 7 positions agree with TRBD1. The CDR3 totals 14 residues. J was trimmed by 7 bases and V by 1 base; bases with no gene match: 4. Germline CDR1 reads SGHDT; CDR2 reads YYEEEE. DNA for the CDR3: TGTGCCAGCAGCTTGCGAGACAGGGACGGGGAGCTGTTTTTT. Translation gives CASSLRDRDGELFF.

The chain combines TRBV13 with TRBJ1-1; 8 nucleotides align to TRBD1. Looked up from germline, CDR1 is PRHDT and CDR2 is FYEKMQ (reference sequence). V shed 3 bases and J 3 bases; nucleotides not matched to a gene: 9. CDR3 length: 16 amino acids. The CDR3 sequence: CASSFRPGGEDTEAFF. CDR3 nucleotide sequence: TGTGCCAGCAGCTTTAGGCCAGGGGGCGAAGACACTGAAGCTTTCTTT.

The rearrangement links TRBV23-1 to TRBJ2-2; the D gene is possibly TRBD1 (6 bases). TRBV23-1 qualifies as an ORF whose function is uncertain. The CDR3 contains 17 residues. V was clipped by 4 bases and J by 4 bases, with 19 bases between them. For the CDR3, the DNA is TGCGCCAGCAGTCTCCCTTACTCCGGGACACCCACCGGGGAGCTGTTTTTT. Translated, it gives CASSLPYSGTPTGELFF.

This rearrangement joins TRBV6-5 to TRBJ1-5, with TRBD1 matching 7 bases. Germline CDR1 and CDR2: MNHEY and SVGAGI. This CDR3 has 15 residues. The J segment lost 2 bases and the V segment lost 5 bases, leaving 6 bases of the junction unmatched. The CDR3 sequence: CASSPQGNGNQPQHF. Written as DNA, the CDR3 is TGTGCCAGCAGTCCACAGGGGAATGGCAATCAGCCCCAGCATTTT.

CDR3 DNA: TGTGCCAGCAGCGTAGGCGGGAGAGGAACAGATACGCAGTATTTT. Translation gives CASSVGGRGTDTQYF. The V and J genes are TRBV9 and TRBJ2-3, with 7 bases that match TRBD2. The CDR3 is made up of 15 amino acids. The ends lost 0 bases at V and 3 bases at J; junction bases unmatched: 4. Germline V CDR1 and CDR2: SGDLS, YYNGEE. Drawing the rest from reference TRBV9 and TRBJ2-3, the complete variable domain is DSGVTQTPKHLITATGQRVTLRCSPRSGDLSVYWYQQSLDQGLQFLIQYYNGEERAKGNILERFSAQQFPDLHSELNLSSLELGDSALYFCASSVGGRGTDTQYFGPGTRLTVL.

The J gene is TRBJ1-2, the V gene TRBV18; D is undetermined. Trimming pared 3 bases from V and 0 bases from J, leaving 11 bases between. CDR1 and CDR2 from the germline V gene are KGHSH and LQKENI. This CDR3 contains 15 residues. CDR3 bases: TGTGCCAGCTCACCGGACCGGGAAGCTAACTATGGCTACACCTTC. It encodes CASSPDREANYGYTF.

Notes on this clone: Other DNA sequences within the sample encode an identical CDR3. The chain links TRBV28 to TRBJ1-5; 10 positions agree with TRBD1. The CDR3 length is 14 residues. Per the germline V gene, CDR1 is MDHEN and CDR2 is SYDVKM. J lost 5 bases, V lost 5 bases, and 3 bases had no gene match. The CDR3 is CASSPGQGDQPQHF. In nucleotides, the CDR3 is TGTGCCAGCAGTCCAGGACAGGGGGATCAGCCCCAGCATTTT.

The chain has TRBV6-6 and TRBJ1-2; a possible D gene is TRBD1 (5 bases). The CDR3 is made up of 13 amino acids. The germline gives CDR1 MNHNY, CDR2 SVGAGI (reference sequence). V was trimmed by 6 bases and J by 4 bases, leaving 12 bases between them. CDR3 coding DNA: TGTGCCAGCAGCCCCAGGGAAGTCTATGGCTACACCTTC. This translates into CASSPREVYGYTF.

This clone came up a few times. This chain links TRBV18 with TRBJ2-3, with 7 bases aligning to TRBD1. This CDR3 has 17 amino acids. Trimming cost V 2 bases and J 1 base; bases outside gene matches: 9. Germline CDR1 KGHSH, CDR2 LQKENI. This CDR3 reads CASSPVRPGTGTDTQYF. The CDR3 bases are TGTGCCAGCTCACCAGTTCGGCCGGGGACAGGCACAGATACGCAGTATTTT. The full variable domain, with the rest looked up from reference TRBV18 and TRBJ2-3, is NAGVMQNPRHLVRRRGQEARLRCSPMKGHSHVYWYRQLPEEGLKFMVYLQKENIIDESGMPKERFSAEFPKEGPSILRIQQVVRGDSAAYFCASSPVRPGTGTDTQYFGPGTRLTVL.

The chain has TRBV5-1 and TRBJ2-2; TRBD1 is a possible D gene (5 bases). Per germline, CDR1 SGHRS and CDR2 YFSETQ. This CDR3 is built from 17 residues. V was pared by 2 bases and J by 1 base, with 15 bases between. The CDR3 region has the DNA TGCGCCAGCAGCTTATACAGGATGAACCGGAACACCGGGGAGCTGTTTTTT. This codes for CASSLYRMNRNTGELFF.

CDR3 in amino acids: CASSLSRSYNEQFF. Written as DNA, the CDR3 is TGTGCCAGCAGCCTTAGCCGGAGCTACAATGAGCAGTTCTTC. The rearrangement uses TRBV11-3 and TRBJ2-1, with D uncertain. The CDR3 consists of 14 residues. The germline gives CDR1 SGHNT, CDR2 YENEEA. V was shortened by 5 bases and J by 3 bases, with 11 bases between the two germline ends.

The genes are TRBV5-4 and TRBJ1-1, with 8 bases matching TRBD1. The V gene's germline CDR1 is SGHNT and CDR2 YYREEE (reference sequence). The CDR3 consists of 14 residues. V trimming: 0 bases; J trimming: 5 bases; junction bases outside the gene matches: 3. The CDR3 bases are TGTGCCAGCAGCTTGGACAGGGGGTCTACTGAAGCTTTCTTT. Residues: CASSLDRGSTEAFF.

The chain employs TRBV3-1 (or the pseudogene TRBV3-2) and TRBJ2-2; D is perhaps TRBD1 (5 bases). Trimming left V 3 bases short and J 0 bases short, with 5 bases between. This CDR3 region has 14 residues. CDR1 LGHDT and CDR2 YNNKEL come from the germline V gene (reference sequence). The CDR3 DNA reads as TGTGCCAGCAGCCAGGGGCCGAACACCGGGGAGCTGTTTTTT. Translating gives CASSQGPNTGELFF.

CDR3 amino acids: CASTDISTDTQYF. CDR3 DNA: TGTGCCAGTACCGACATTTCCACAGATACGCAGTATTTT. The chain combines TRBV19 with TRBJ2-3; D ambiguous. Germline lookup yields CDR1 LNHDA and CDR2 SQIVND (reference sequence). This CDR3 is 13 amino acids long. Trimming left V 7 bases short and J 2 bases short, with 10 bases between.

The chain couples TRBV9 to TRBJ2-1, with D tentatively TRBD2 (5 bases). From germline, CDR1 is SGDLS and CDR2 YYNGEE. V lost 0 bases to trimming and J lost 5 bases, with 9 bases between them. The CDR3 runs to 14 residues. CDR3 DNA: TGTGCCAGCAGCGTAGTCCCGCGGGACAATGAGCAGTTCTTC. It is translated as CASSVVPRDNEQFF.

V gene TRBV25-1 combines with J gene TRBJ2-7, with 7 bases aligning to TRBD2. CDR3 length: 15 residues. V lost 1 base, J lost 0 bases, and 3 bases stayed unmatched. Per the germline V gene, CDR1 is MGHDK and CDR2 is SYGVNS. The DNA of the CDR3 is TGTGCCAGCAGTGAATTAGGACTAGACTCCTACGAGCAGTACTTC. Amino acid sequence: CASSELGLDSYEQYF.

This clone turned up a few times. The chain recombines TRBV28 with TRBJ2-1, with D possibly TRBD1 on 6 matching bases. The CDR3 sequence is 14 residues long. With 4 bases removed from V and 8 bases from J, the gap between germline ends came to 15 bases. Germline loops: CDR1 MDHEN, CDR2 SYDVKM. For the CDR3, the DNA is TGTGCCAGCAGTTCGCCGGGACAAGCCGATGAGCAGTTCTTC. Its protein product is CASSSPGQADEQFF.